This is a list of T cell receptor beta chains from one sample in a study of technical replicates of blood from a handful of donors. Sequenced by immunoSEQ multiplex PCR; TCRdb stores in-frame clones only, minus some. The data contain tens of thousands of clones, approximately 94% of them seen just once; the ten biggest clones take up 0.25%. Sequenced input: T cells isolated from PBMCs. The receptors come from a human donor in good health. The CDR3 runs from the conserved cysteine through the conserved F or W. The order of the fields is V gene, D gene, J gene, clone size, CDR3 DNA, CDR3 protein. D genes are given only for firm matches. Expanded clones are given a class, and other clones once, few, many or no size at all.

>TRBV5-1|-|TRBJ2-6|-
TGCGCCAGCAGCTTGTTCTCCTCTGGGGCCAACGTCCTGACTTTC
CASSLFSSGANVLTF
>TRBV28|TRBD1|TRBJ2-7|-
TGTGCCAGCAGTTCAACCGGGACAGGGGGTGTCTACGAGCAGTACTTC
CASSSTGTGGVYEQYF
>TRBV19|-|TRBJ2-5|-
TGTGCCAGTAGTAACGGGACACCTCAAGAGACCCAGTACTTC
CASSNGTPQETQYF
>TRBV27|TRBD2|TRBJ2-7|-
TGTGCCAGCAGTTCCCTTCCTAGCGGGATGATCTACGAGCAGTACTTC
CASSSLPSGMIYEQYF
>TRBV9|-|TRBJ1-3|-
TGTGCCAGCAGCGCCACAGGCAAACCGTTCTCTGGAAACACCATATATTTT
CASSATGKPFSGNTIYF
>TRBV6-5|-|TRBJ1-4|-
TGTGCCAGCAGTAAACAGGAGGGGCTTTTGAAACTGTTTTTT
CASSKQEGLLKLFF
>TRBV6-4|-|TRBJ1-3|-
TGTGCCAGCAGTGACTCGAGTCGACAGGTCCCTGGAAACACCATATATTTT
CASSDSSRQVPGNTIYF
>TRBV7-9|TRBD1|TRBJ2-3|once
TGTGCCAGCAGCTTAATACAGGGGCCGGGGGATACGCAGTATTTT
CASSLIQGPGDTQYF
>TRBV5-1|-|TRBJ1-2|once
TGCGCCAGCAGCTTGGGCACAGGGAAAAACTATGGCTACACCTTC
CASSLGTGKNYGYTF
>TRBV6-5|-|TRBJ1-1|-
TGTGCCAGCAGTTATAGAGACAGCGGGTACCAAGCTTTCTTT
CASSYRDSGYQAFF
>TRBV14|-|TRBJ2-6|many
TGTGCCAGCAGCCTACAGGGACCCGGGGCCAACGTCCTGACTTTC
CASSLQGPGANVLTF
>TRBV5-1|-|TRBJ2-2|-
TGCGCCAGCTTACCCGGGTTCTCGGGGGAGACCATTAACACCGGGGAGCTGTTTTTT
CASLPGFSGETINTGELFF
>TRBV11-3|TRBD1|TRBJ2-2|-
TGTGCCAGCAGCTCCCAGGGGGCAAACACCGGGGAGCTGTTTTTT
CASSSQGANTGELFF
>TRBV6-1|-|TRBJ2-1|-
TGTGCCAGCAGTGAAGCGCGAGCGGGCAATGAGCAGTTCTTC
CASSEARAGNEQFF
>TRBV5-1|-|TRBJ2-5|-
TGCGCCAGTAAGCTGACTCCCCTACAAGAGACCCAGTACTTC
CASKLTPLQETQYF
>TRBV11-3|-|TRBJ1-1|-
TGTGCCAGCAGCCCGACTAGGGGGAACACTGAAGCTTTCTTT
CASSPTRGNTEAFF
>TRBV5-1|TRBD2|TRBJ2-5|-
TGCGCCAGCAGCTTGGCCGGGACTAGCGGGGGGGCGCGTCAAGAGACCCAGTACTTC
CASSLAGTSGGARQETQYF
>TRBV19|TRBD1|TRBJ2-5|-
TGTGCCAGTAGTTCTCCCCGGGACAGGGGGCAGGAGACCCAGTACTTC
CASSSPRDRGQETQYF
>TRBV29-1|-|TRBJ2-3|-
TGCAGCGGGGCAAGCGCGAGGGTCGCAGATACGCAGTATTTT
CSGASARVADTQYF
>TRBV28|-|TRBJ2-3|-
TGTGCCAGCAGATTACAGGGAAGGAGAGATACGCAGTATTTT
CASRLQGRRDTQYF
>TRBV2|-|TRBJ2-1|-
TGTGCCAGCAATGTCGGCAGGAATGTGCAGTTCTTC
CASNVGRNVQFF
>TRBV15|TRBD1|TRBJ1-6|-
TGTGCCACCAGCAGAGAAAGGACAGGGACTAATTCACCCCTCCACTTT
CATSRERTGTNSPLHF
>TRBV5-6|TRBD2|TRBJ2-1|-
TGTGCCAGCAGCTTGCGACTAACTAGCGGGAGGGCCACTGAGCAGTTCTTC
CASSLRLTSGRATEQFF
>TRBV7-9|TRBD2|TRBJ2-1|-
TGTGCCAGCAGCTCCGGACTAGCGATGGATGAGCAGTTCTTC
CASSSGLAMDEQFF
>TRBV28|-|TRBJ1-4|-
TGTGCCAGCAGTAGGGGACTCTTAGCTAATGAAAAACTGTTTTTT
CASSRGLLANEKLFF
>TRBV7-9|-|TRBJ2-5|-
TGTGCCAGCAGCCCCATCGGGGGACAAGAGACCCAGTACTTC
CASSPIGGQETQYF
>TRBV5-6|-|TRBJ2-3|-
TGTGCCAGCAGCCAGGGGTACGACTTCCCCACAGATACGCAGTATTTT
CASSQGYDFPTDTQYF
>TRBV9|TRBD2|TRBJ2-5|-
TGTGCCAGCAGCGCAGGCAGCGGGGGTATCCAAGAGACCCAGTACTTC
CASSAGSGGIQETQYF
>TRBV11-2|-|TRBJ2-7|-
TGTGCCAGCAGGATGTTAGCCAGGGGGGACGAGCAGTACTTC
CASRMLARGDEQYF
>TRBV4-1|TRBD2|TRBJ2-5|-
TGCGCCAGCAGACCGAGCGGGACCTGGGGCCTAGTCGAGACCCAGTACTTC
CASRPSGTWGLVETQYF
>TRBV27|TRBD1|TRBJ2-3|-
TGTGCCAGCAGTCGACTACCGGACAGGGGGCGGACAGATACGCAGTATTTT
CASSRLPDRGRTDTQYF
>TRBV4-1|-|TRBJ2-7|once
TGCGCCAGCAGCCAAGTCGGGGTCCTCTTCGAGCAGTACTTC
CASSQVGVLFEQYF
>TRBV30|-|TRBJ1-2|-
TGTGCCTGGAGTGCTACAATCCGGGGGGGCTACACCTTC
CAWSATIRGGYTF
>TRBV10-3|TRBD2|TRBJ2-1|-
TGTGCCACCAGGTCCGGGGGGGAATACAATGAGCAGTTCTTC
CATRSGGEYNEQFF
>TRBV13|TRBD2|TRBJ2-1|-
TGTGCCAGCAGCAAAGCTAGCGGGGCCTCCTACAATGAGCAGTTCTTC
CASSKASGASYNEQFF
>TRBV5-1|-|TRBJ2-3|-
TGCGCCAGCAGCTTGCAGACGGGGGGCAGCACAGATACGCAGTATTTT
CASSLQTGGSTDTQYF
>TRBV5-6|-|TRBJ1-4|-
TGTGCCAGCAGCCCCCTGGGTTCAGGAGAAAAACTGTTTTTT
CASSPLGSGEKLFF
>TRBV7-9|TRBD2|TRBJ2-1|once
TGTGCCAGCAGCTGGACTAGCGGCGGTAACAATGAGCAGTTCTTC
CASSWTSGGNNEQFF
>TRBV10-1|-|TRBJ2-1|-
TGCGCCAGCAGTGATCGGGGGGCCCGCTCCTACAATGAGCAGTTCTTC
CASSDRGARSYNEQFF
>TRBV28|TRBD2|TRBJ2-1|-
TGTGCCAGCATAAAAGCCGGGACTAGCGTGTACAATGAGCAGTTCTTC
CASIKAGTSVYNEQFF
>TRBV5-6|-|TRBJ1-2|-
TGTGCCAGCAGCTTGCGGCAGGGGAGTTGGCGCAATGGCTACACCTTC
CASSLRQGSWRNGYTF
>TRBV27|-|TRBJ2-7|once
TGTGCCAGCAGTTCCCTGGGCACCTACTACGAGCAGTACTTC
CASSSLGTYYEQYF
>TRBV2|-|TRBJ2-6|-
TGTGCCAGCAGTGAAGTGGGGGGTGAAGCCCGCTCTGGGGCCAACGTCCTGACTTTC
CASSEVGGEARSGANVLTF
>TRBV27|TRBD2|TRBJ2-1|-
TGTGCCAGCAGTTTCCTAGCGGCCTACAATGAGCAGTTCTTC
CASSFLAAYNEQFF
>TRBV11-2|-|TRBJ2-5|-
TGTGCCAGCAGCTTAGTGTTTTCTACGACAGGCAGGGAGACCCAGTACTTC
CASSLVFSTTGRETQYF
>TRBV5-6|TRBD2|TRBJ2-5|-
TGTGCCAGCAGCTTTGGAGCGGGAGGGTGGGAGACCCAGTACTTC
CASSFGAGGWETQYF
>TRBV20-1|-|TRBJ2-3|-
TGCAGTGCTGCCAACAGCGATACGCAGTATTTT
CSAANSDTQYF
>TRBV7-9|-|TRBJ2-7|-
TGTGCCAGCAGTCAAGGAGGCTACGAGCAGTACTTC
CASSQGGYEQYF
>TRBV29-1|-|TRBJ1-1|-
TGCACCGTTGGAGTCCGGGCAGGGATGGGAGGTAACACTGAAGCTTTCTTT
CTVGVRAGMGGNTEAFF
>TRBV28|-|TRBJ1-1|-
TGTGCCAGCAGCCCTTGGCTCGAAATGGCTTTCTTT
CASSPWLEMAFF
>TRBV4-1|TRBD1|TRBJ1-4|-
TGCGCCAGCAGCCAACCGAACCAGGGGGCTTATGAAAAACTGTTTTTT
CASSQPNQGAYEKLFF
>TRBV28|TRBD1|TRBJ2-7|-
TGTGCCAGCAGTGAGGGGGCAACAATCGAGCAGTACTTC
CASSEGATIEQYF
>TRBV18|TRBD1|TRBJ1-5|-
TGTGCCAGCTCACCAGATTCAGGGGGCCGACAGCCCCAGCATTTT
CASSPDSGGRQPQHF
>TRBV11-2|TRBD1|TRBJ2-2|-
TGTGCCAGCAGATTCCCGTGGGGGGACAGGGACACCGGGGAGCTGTTTTTT
CASRFPWGDRDTGELFF
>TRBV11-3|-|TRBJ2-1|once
TGTGCCAGCAGCTTAAGGACAAGAAATGAGCAGTTCTTC
CASSLRTRNEQFF
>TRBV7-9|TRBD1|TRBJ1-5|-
TGTGCCAGCAGCTCCCGGGACAGTTTTCAGCCCCAGCATTTT
CASSSRDSFQPQHF
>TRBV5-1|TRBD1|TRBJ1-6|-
TGCGCCAGCAGCCCCGGGACAGGGAGTTATTCACCCCTCCACTTT
CASSPGTGSYSPLHF
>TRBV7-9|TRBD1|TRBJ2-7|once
TGTGCCAGCAGCGAAAGACAGGGGGCGGAAGAGCAGTACTTC
CASSERQGAEEQYF
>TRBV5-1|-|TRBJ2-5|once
TGCGCCAGCAGCTTGGACCAGGGTGCCCTCCAAGAGACCCAGTACTTC
CASSLDQGALQETQYF